Below, one T cell receptor (beta chain) is given with its context. Its antigen is unknown. Produced via immunoSEQ multiplex PCR; TCRdb's table is partial and in-frame only. This sample has over 150,000 clones; around 94% occur once, and the top ten carry about 10%. This sample is drawn from a study of T cell responses to AZD1222 COVID-19 vaccine. Study findings and constraints: Vaccine-associated CD4 TCRs spanned spike, dominant at 160-218 and 743-854. Repertoires were obtained only post-peak T cell response. Most donors were white British and more were female, and clonal diversity was possibly underestimated. Spike-specific TCR breadth and depth grew following two AZD1222 doses.

The sequences come from peripheral blood, collected on day 0 of AZD1222 vaccination. The origin of this receptor is an adult in good health.

For the CDR3, the DNA is TGTGCCAGCAGTGATTTAGCGGGGGACTCCACAGATACGCAGTATTTT. It specifies CASSDLAGDSTDTQYF. The chain employs TRBV6-1 and TRBJ2-3, with 9 positions matching TRBD2. The CDR3 is 16 residues long. V lost 3 bases, J lost 2 bases, and 6 bases stayed unmatched. Germline V gives CDR1 MNHNS, CDR2 SASEGT.